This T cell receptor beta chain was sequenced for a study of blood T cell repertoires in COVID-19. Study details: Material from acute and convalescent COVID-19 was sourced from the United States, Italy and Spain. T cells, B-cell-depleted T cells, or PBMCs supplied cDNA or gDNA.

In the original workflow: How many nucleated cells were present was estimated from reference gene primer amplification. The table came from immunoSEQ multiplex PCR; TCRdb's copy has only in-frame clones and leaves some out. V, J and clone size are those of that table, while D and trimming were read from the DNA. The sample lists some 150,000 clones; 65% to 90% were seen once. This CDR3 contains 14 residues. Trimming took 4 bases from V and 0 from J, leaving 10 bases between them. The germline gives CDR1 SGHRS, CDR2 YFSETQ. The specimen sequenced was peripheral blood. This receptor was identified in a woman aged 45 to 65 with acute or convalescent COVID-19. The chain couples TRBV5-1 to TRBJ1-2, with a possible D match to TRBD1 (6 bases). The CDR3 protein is CASSEGVANYGYTF. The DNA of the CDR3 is TGCGCCAGCAGCGAGGGGGTCGCTAACTATGGCTACACCTTC.